The T cell receptor (beta chain) described here comes from a study of T cell repertoires in cytomegalovirus infection. Study at large: Use of recently identified HLA-C-restricted and well-studied HLA-B-restricted CMV epitopes was part of the study. Both a matching HLA type and CMV infection were indicated by public TCR beta signatures.

In this sample, this clonotype turned up a few times. Its antigen is not known. Whole-study findings and limits: CMV carriers with the relevant HLA were identified by cumulative public TCR beta family frequency.

Trimming removed 5 bases from V and 3 bases from J, with 18 bases in between. This CDR3 is built from 15 residues. The V gene's germline CDR1 is SGHDT and CDR2 YYEEEE. TCRdb re-derived calls from the reads in MiXCR, one entry per CDR3 protein. The repertoire has approximately 100,000 distinct CDR3 sequences, roughly 41% of them found once; the top ten carry around 70%. This material consisted of CD8+ T cells from cultured PBMCs, taken from culture after CMV antigen stimulation. The chain joins TRBV5-6 to TRBJ2-7, with D possibly called TRBD1 or TRBD2 (6 bases each). The TCR was taken from a human donor in good health (CMV status not recorded). Some clones in this sample may be carry-over from other donors' samples. The CDR3 DNA sequence: TGTGCCAGCAGGGCTCCCCGGGGGCCCGACTACGAGCAGTACTTC. This sequence encodes CASRAPRGPDYEQYF. The full variable domain, in which reference TRBV5-6 and TRBJ2-7 provide the parts outside the CDR3, is DAGVTQSPTHLIKTRGQQVTLRCSPKSGHDTVSWYQQALGQGPQFIFQYYEEEERQRGNFPDRFSGHQFPNYSSELNVNALLLGDSALYLCASRAPRGPDYEQYFGPGTRLTVT.